The present T cell receptor (beta chain) was sequenced within a study of regulatory T cells in long-lasting Graves disease. The V gene's germline CDR1 is MNHEY and CDR2 SVGEGT. The CDR3 has 15 residues. Trimming cost V 0 bases and J 1 base, with 9 bases left between them. Both iRepertoire HTBI primers and Arm-PCR of CDR3 regions were used to build the TCR beta libraries. TCRdb reprocessed the multiplex PCR reads via MiXCR and lists one record per CDR3 protein. In the table there are hundreds of thousands of distinct CDR3 sequences, around a fifth of which are singletons. In this sample, this clonotype turned up a few times. The time point here: persistent/refractory GD, antithyroid drugs over 5 years with positive TRAb. PBMC RNA was the source of the TCR library.

The chain uses TRBV6-2 or TRBV6-3 and TRBJ1-1, with no clear D. This receptor was taken from a female donor with Graves disease. Material: peripheral blood mononuclear cells (PBMCs), obtained when the disease was refractory, from a patient treated with antithyroid drugs. CDR3 bases: TGTGCCAGCAGTTACTCGGTCAGCTGGAACACTGAAGCTTTCTTT. Translation gives CASSYSVSWNTEAFF.